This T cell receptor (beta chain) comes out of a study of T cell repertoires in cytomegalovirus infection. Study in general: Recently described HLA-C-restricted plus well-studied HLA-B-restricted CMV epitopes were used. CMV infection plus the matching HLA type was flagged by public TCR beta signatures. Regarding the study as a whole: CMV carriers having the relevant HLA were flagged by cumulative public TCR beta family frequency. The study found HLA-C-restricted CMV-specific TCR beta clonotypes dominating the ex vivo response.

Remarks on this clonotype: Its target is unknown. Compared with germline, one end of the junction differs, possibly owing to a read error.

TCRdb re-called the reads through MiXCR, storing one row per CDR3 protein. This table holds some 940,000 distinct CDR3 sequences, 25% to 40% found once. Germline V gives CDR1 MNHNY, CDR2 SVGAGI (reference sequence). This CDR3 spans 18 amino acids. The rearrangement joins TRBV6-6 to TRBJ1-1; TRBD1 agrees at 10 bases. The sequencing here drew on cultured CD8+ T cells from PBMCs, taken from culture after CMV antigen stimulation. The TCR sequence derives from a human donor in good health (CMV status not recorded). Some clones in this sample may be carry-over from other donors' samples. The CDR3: CASSYIRQGAPTNAEAFF. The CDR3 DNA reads TGTGCCAGCAGTTACATTCGACAGGGGGCTCCGACGAACGCTGAAGCTTTCTTT.